A selection of T cell receptor beta chains follows, all from one sample in a study of early T cells in non-severe SARS-CoV-2 infection. Each CDR3 protein is one row after TCRdb ran MiXCR on the 5' RACE reads. This sample has about 29,000 distinct CDR3 sequences; around 5% occur once, and the top ten carry approximately 0.9%. Sequencing was performed on whole blood. The receptors derive from an adult who was a healthcare worker with PCR-confirmed SARS-CoV-2 infection or an uninfected control (not recorded which). The CDR3 runs from the conserved cysteine through the conserved F or W. A D gene is named only where the DNA matches it firmly. Clone size is not always given. Where it is, it says once, few, many or a class for expanded clones.

size	V	J	D	DNA	CDR3
-	TRBV7-6	TRBJ2-5	TRBD1	TGTGCCAGCAGCGTGGACAGGGCCATAGGTCAAGAGACCCAGTACTTC	CASSVDRAIGQETQYF
-	TRBV11-2	TRBJ2-7	-	TGTGCCAGCAGCTTAGGTTTCTCCCGGGGGGAGCAGTACTTC	CASSLGFSRGEQYF
few	TRBV12-3/TRBV12-4	TRBJ2-7	-	TGTGCCAGCAGTCCGCGACCCTACGAGCAGTACTTC	CASSPRPYEQYF
many	TRBV7-6	TRBJ2-3	-	TGTGCCAGGCGGACGCAGTATTTT	CARRTQYF
many	TRBV10-1	TRBJ1-1	TRBD1	TGCGCCAGCAGTGAGGGGTTAGGAGGGGGCCGCACTGAAGCTTTCTTT	CASSEGLGGGRTEAFF
-	TRBV19	TRBJ2-6	-	TGTGCCAGTAGTATGGGGAGCAAGGTTCAGCCCCTGACTTTC	CASSMGSKVQPLTF
many	TRBV19	TRBJ2-3	-	TGTGCCAGTAGTTTCCGGGCTGCGGATACGCAGTATTTT	CASSFRAADTQYF
few	TRBV6-1	TRBJ1-2	-	TGTGCCAGCAGTTATCACCCCCGGGACTATGGCTACACCTTC	CASSYHPRDYGYTF
few	TRBV30	TRBJ2-3	-	TGTGCCTGGGTTAGGTTGCGGGTGAGGACAGATACGCAGTATTTT	CAWVRLRVRTDTQYF
few	TRBV28	TRBJ2-7	TRBD1	TGTGCCAGCAGTTTAATTCAAGGGGGCGCGGTTGGTATGGTCGAGCAGTACTTC	CASSLIQGGAVGMVEQYF
many	TRBV15	TRBJ2-1	-	TGTGCCACCAGCAGAGTCCCCCTTAGGAGCGGCAGAAATGAGCAGTTCTTC	CATSRVPLRSGRNEQFF